This TCR beta chain was observed in a study of cytomegalovirus exposure and HLA in healthy donors. As for this clone: No antigen is known for it.

Study-level findings and limits: Later analysis associated a missense DCLRE1C variant with TCR beta V- and J-gene trimming. Rates of TCR association differed by HLA locus in a later analysis, with DRB1 highest and HLA-C lowest.

The CDR3 consists of 14 residues. The germline V gene has CDR1 SGHRS and CDR2 YFSETQ. The V end was cut by 4 bases, the J end by 9 bases, with 17 bases between. Primers: 60 Vbeta forward and 13 Jbeta reverse. Data came from immunoSEQ multiplex PCR; TCRdb stores just in-frame clones and leaves some out. The data hold 150,000 to 250,000 clones, with about four fifths observed a single time. The source material was PBMCs. This TCR was sampled from a girl under 18 in good health and CMV-seropositive. The rearrangement joins TRBV5-1 to TRBJ2-1; D ambiguous. The CDR3 sequence is CASSLSNSGGEQFF. The CDR3 nucleotides are TGCGCCAGCAGCCTGTCAAATAGTGGCGGTGAGCAGTTCTTC.